Sequencing of this T cell receptor (beta chain) was carried out in a study of blood T cell repertoires in COVID-19. During active infection, Seattle patients enrolled and were then monitored through disease. Using immunoSEQ multiplex PCR, the repertoire was profiled, and TCRdb retains in-frame clones only, with some absent. The data show just over 150,000 clones, approximately 90% seen once. Germline values: CDR1 LNHNV, CDR2 YYDKDF (reference sequence). This CDR3 spans 15 amino acids. V was clipped by 3 bases and J by 3 bases, with 14 bases between them. The clonotype originates from a young man with COVID-19, enrolled during active disease. The chain recombines TRBV15 with TRBJ1-2; D perhaps matches TRBD1 (5 bases). The specimen sequenced was peripheral blood. The CDR3 coding sequence is TGTGCCACCAGCAGTGGGAGGGGCTCCCACTATGGCTACACCTTC. This encodes CATSSGRGSHYGYTF.